This entry lists 14 T cell receptor beta chains sequenced from one sample in a study of graft-versus-host responses after intestinal transplantation (dated by TCRdb to the early 2020s). Library prep was done by the immunoSEQ multiplex PCR assay. TCRdb stores this immuneACCESS table with in-frame sequences only. Part of the clones is absent; in the studies checked, under half of the shortfall reflects unresolved V genes, and no reason is known for the rest. In all, the sample holds tens of thousands of clones, and approximately 94% of those were seen once. The ten largest clones represent about 0.52% of the sample. The sequences come from PBMCs, collected 156 days after intestinal transplant. The receptors stem from a human patient who received an intestinal transplant, so some T cells may come from the graft donor.

This clone was recorded only once. V and J are TRBV28 and TRBJ2-7; 11 nucleotides line up with TRBD1. With V trimmed by 5 bases and J by 6 bases, 9 bases remained unmatched. Germline CDR1 is MDHEN and CDR2 is SYDVKM. The CDR3 extends over 15 amino acids. For the CDR3, the DNA is TGTGCCAGCAGTCCTCCCGGGACAGGGGGTGGCGAGCAGTACTTC. This gives the protein CASSPPGTGGGEQYF.

V gene TRBV6-5 combines with J gene TRBJ2-7; 8 nucleotides align to TRBD1. Germline V lookup: CDR1 MNHEY, CDR2 SVGAGI. The CDR3 covers 15 residues. V trimming: 1 base; J trimming: 0 bases; junction bases outside the gene matches: 2. CDR3 amino acids: CASSYFTGGSYEQYF. CDR3 DNA sequence: TGTGCCAGCAGTTACTTTACAGGGGGCTCCTACGAGCAGTACTTC.

J is TRBJ2-1 and V is TRBV9; a possible D gene is TRBD1 (6 bases). Trimming removed 3 bases at V and 10 bases at J, with 17 bases between. The germline CDR1 and CDR2 sequences are SGDLS and YYNGEE. The CDR3 length is 14 residues. The CDR3 coding sequence is TGTGCCAGCAGCGCCCCGCCAGGGGCAAGAGAGCAGTTCTTC. Its protein is CASSAPPGAREQFF. The full variable domain, with the rest looked up from reference TRBV9 and TRBJ2-1, is DSGVTQTPKHLITATGQRVTLRCSPRSGDLSVYWYQQSLDQGLQFLIQYYNGEERAKGNILERFSAQQFPDLHSELNLSSLELGDSALYFCASSAPPGAREQFFGPGTRLTVL.

The chain uses TRBV30 and TRBJ2-7; D is ambiguous. The germline V and J ends were trimmed by 1 base and 4 bases, with 2 bases remaining between them. Germline V gene lookup returns CDR1 GTSNPN and CDR2 SVGIG (reference sequence). This CDR3 region has 10 residues. CDR3 in DNA: TGTGCCTGGAGTGGATACGAGCAGTACTTC. It is translated as CAWSGYEQYF.

The rearrangement links TRBV4-2 to TRBJ2-1, with 8 bases fitting TRBD2. Per the germline V gene, CDR1 is LGHNA and CDR2 is YNFKEQ. The CDR3 loop spans 16 amino acids. Trimming took 0 bases from V and 3 from J; bases not matched to a gene: 4. CDR3 residues: CASSQDYTSGYNEQFF. DNA for the CDR3: TGTGCCAGCAGCCAAGATTACACTAGCGGCTACAATGAGCAGTTCTTC.

The V gene is TRBV6-6, the J gene TRBJ2-3; D assignment may be TRBD1 or TRBD2 (5 bases each). CDR3 length: 15 residues. Germline V gene lookup returns CDR1 MNHNY and CDR2 SVGAGI (reference sequence). The ends were cut back, 6 bases at V and 3 bases at J, with 16 bases in the middle. For the CDR3, the DNA is TGTGCCAGCAGACCCCGGGTGGGGGAGACAGATACGCAGTATTTT. It yields the protein CASRPRVGETDTQYF.

The chain recombines TRBV5-1 with TRBJ1-4; D is possibly TRBD1 (5 bases). This CDR3 is 17 amino acids long. Trimming removed 3 bases at V and 0 bases at J, with 15 bases between. Germline V lookup: CDR1 SGHRS, CDR2 YFSETQ. In nucleotides, the CDR3 is TGCGCCAGCAGCTATTTACCCGGGACCTCAACTAATGAAAAACTGTTTTTT. Translation: CASSYLPGTSTNEKLFF.

The V and J genes are TRBV30 and TRBJ2-7; D may be TRBD2 (7 bases). CDR1 is GTSNPN, CDR2 SVGIG, per germline (reference sequence). The germline V and J ends were trimmed by 8 bases and 5 bases, with 25 bases remaining between them. This CDR3 has 15 amino acids. The CDR3 nucleotides read TGTGCCGGAGGGGGGGGAGGCACGGAAAGGGACGAGCAGTACTTC. Protein sequence: CAGGGGGTERDEQYF. The variable domain in full, completed from reference TRBV30 and TRBJ2-7, reads SQTIHQWPATLVQPVGSPLSLECTVEGTSNPNLYWYRQAAGRGLQLLFYSVGIGQISSEVPQNLSASRPQDRQFILSSKKLLLSDSGFYLCAGGGGGTERDEQYFGPGTRLTVT.

The rearrangement joins TRBV19 to TRBJ2-3, with D perhaps TRBD1 (6 bases). The length of the CDR3 is 11 residues. Trimming removed 3 bases from V and 9 bases from J, with 7 bases in between. Germline CDR1 LNHDA, CDR2 SQIVND (reference sequence). In DNA form, the CDR3 reads TGTGCCAGTAGTATCCAGGGGACGCAGTATTTT. Amino acids: CASSIQGTQYF.

The chain combines TRBV30 with TRBJ2-3; 9 bases fit TRBD2. After removal of 4 bases from V and 4 bases from J, the junction contained 12 bases not matched to a gene. Germline CDR1 reads GTSNPN; CDR2 reads SVGIG (reference sequence). This CDR3 region has 16 residues. This CDR3 reads CAWTEGVAGAADTQYF. The CDR3 nucleotides read TGTGCCTGGACCGAGGGGGTAGCGGGAGCGGCAGATACGCAGTATTTT.

The V gene is TRBV4-1, the J gene TRBJ2-1, with D uncertain. The CDR3 consists of 13 residues. The V end lost 6 bases, the J end lost 4 bases, and 10 bases lay between the germline ends. Germline CDR1 and CDR2: MGHRA and YSYEKL. The CDR3 nucleotides read TGCGCCAGCAGATCGGGCCAGTACAATGAGCAGTTCTTC. It encodes CASRSGQYNEQFF.

This clone was observed a single time. This sequence joins TRBV6-5 and TRBJ2-7; weak D call: TRBD2 (6 bases). The CDR3 is made up of 14 amino acids. The germline CDR1 and CDR2 sequences are MNHEY and SVGAGI. The germline V and J ends were trimmed by 0 bases and 4 bases, with 10 bases remaining between them. The chain's CDR3 is CASSYSRGEYEQYF. As DNA, the CDR3 is TGTGCCAGCAGTTACTCGCGGGGAGAGTACGAGCAGTACTTC.

The V call is TRBV5-6, the J call TRBJ2-7, with no clear D. V shed 2 bases and J shed 2 bases, with 14 bases lying between them. This CDR3 region has 15 residues. Germline loops: CDR1 SGHDT, CDR2 YYEEEE. In DNA form, the CDR3 reads TGTGCCAGCAGCTTAACGTTCGGGCCCCCCTACGAGCAGTACTTC. Encoded protein: CASSLTFGPPYEQYF.

The chain combines TRBV7-7 with TRBJ2-1; D possibly corresponds to TRBD2 (5 bases). Deletions cut 5 bases from V and 4 bases from J, with 15 bases between. The germline V gene encodes CDR1 SSHAT and CDR2 FNYEAQ (reference sequence). This CDR3 has 15 amino acids. The CDR3 loop reads CASSPGGGGYNEQFF. Here the CDR3 DNA reads TGTGCCAGCAGCCCTGGTGGAGGCGGGTACAATGAGCAGTTCTTC.